These T cell receptor beta chains were read from a single sample in a study of sequential checkpoint blockade in melanoma. Generated by immunoSEQ multiplex PCR, the TCRdb table keeps only in-frame clones and is missing some. The table lists around 20,000 clones, roughly 76% of them singletons, with 27% in the top ten. The sequences come from CD8+ T cells sorted from blood (inferred from file names), collected from a patient given nivolumab and ipilimumab in sequence. The receptors stem from a human donor with melanoma. CDR3s include the opening cysteine and the closing phenylalanine or tryptophan. A D gene is named only where the DNA matches it firmly. Not every row has a clone size; where given, it reads once, few, many or a size class.

d_call j_call clone_size v_call cdr3_aa cdr3_nt
. TRBJ2-7 few TRBV5-1 CASSLGSGNYEQYF TGCGCCAGCAGCTTGGGTAGCGGCAACTACGAGCAGTACTTC
. TRBJ2-5 . TRBV2 CASSPMHTQYF TGTGCCAGCAGTCCTATGCATACCCAGTACTTC
. TRBJ1-6 once TRBV7-9 CASSLGAAPNSPLHF TGTGCCAGCAGCTTAGGGGCCGCCCCGAATTCACCCCTCCACTTT
. TRBJ1-2 . TRBV6-1 CASSERPWDKTANYGYTF TGTGCCAGCAGTGAACGCCCTTGGGACAAAACTGCTAACTATGGCTACACCTTC
TRBD1 TRBJ1-1 . TRBV29-1 CSALTGGTEAFF TGCAGCGCCCTGACAGGGGGCACTGAAGCTTTCTTT
. TRBJ2-1 . TRBV10-1 CASSDRWDTLANEQFF TGCGCCAGCAGTGATAGGTGGGACACCCTGGCCAATGAGCAGTTCTTC
TRBD2 TRBJ2-3 few TRBV6-1 CASSPGLETDTQYF TGTGCCAGCAGCCCGGGACTAGAGACAGATACGCAGTATTTT
. TRBJ2-3 . TRBV6-5 CASSEGGITDTQYF TGTGCCAGCAGCGAAGGGGGTATCACAGATACGCAGTATTTT
TRBD1 TRBJ1-2 . TRBV9 CASSGTGEYNYGYTF TGTGCCAGCAGCGGGACAGGTGAATATAACTATGGCTACACCTTC
TRBD2 TRBJ2-2 . TRBV29-1 CSVKVEWGGPLGELFF TGCAGCGTAAAAGTCGAATGGGGAGGGCCACTCGGGGAGCTGTTTTTT
. TRBJ2-1 . TRBV5-1 CASSADTSYNEQFF TGCGCCAGCAGCGCCGACACCTCCTACAATGAGCAGTTCTTC
. TRBJ2-5 . TRBV5-1 CASSLGDTPVVETQYF TGCGCCAGCAGCTTGGGGGACACCCCCGTAGTAGAGACCCAGTACTTC
. TRBJ1-6 . TRBV9 CASSVAGSYNSPLHF TGTGCCAGCAGCGTAGCCGGTTCCTATAATTCACCCCTCCACTTT
TRBD1 TRBJ1-4 once TRBV4-3 CASSQDGTNRGRKKLFF TGCGCCAGCAGCCAAGATGGAACTAACAGGGGGCGCAAAAAACTGTTTTTT
. TRBJ2-7 once TRBV5-4 CASSLRAAPAYEQYF TGTGCCAGCAGCTTGCGAGCGGCTCCCGCCTACGAGCAGTACTTC
. TRBJ2-7 . TRBV11-2 CASSLGPREQYF TGTGCCAGCAGCTTAGGTCCTCGTGAGCAGTACTTC
TRBD1 TRBJ2-3 few TRBV5-1 CASSLLGQGVKDTQYF TGCGCCAGCAGCTTGTTGGGGCAGGGGGTGAAAGATACGCAGTATTTT
TRBD1 TRBJ1-4 . TRBV4-3 CASSRLTGGEEKLFF TGCGCCAGCAGCCGCCTTACAGGGGGGGAAGAAAAACTGTTTTTT
. TRBJ2-7 . TRBV7-9 CASSLTQGYEQYF TGTGCCAGCAGCTTAACCCAGGGCTACGAGCAGTACTTC
TRBD1 TRBJ1-2 . TRBV28 CASSFPDRGDGYTF TGTGCCAGCAGTTTCCCGGACAGGGGGGACGGCTACACCTTC
TRBD1 TRBJ1-1 . TRBV19 CASSMDEGARTEAFF TGTGCCAGTAGTATGGATGAGGGGGCTCGAACTGAAGCTTTCTTT
TRBD1 TRBJ2-7 . TRBV4-1 CASSQADRETYEQYF TGCGCCAGCAGCCAAGCGGACAGGGAAACCTACGAGCAGTACTTC
TRBD1 TRBJ1-2 . TRBV15 CATSRYRDSNNYGYTF TGTGCCACCAGCAGATACCGGGACAGCAATAACTATGGCTACACCTTC
. TRBJ2-1 . TRBV28 CASTPRRTLYNEQFF TGTGCCAGCACCCCCCGCCGGACACTCTACAATGAGCAGTTCTTC
. TRBJ2-3 . TRBV25-1 CASSDFGRGTPDTQYF TGTGCCAGCAGTGATTTTGGGCGGGGTACGCCAGATACGCAGTATTTT
TRBD1 TRBJ2-5 . TRBV27 CASHPAGTVYETQYF TGTGCCAGCCACCCCGCCGGGACAGTTTATGAGACCCAGTACTTC
. TRBJ2-7 . TRBV5-1 CASSLGAGPYEQYF TGCGCCAGCAGCTTGGGAGCAGGGCCCTACGAGCAGTACTTC
. TRBJ2-5 few TRBV7-9 CASSLENRETQYF TGTGCCAGCAGCCTCGAGAACAGAGAGACCCAGTACTTC
TRBD2 TRBJ2-1 few TRBV28 CASSGLAGGKGNEQFF TGTGCCAGCAGTGGACTAGCGGGGGGGAAGGGGAATGAGCAGTTCTTC
TRBD1 TRBJ1-2 . TRBV7-8 CASSLGTGPGYTF TGTGCCAGCAGCTTAGGGACAGGGCCTGGCTACACCTTC
TRBD1 TRBJ1-4 . TRBV28 CASIPSGGVFEKLFF TGTGCCAGCATTCCCTCAGGGGGCGTGTTTGAAAAACTGTTTTTT
TRBD1 TRBJ2-7 . TRBV4-3 CASSHERALGRTGVIHEQYF TGCGCCAGCAGCCATGAACGGGCGTTGGGCAGGACAGGGGTTATCCACGAGCAGTACTTC
TRBD2 TRBJ2-5 few TRBV27 CASSEGLAWQTQYF TGTGCCAGCAGTGAAGGACTAGCCTGGCAGACCCAGTACTTC
TRBD1 TRBJ2-2 . TRBV4-3 CASSQGTGNTGELFF TGCGCCAGCAGCCAGGGGACAGGGAACACCGGGGAGCTGTTTTTT
. TRBJ2-1 . TRBV7-7 CASSLGRGAYNEQFF TGTGCTAGCAGCTTAGGGCGGGGCGCCTACAATGAGCAGTTCTTC
. TRBJ1-6 . TRBV9 CASSKQNSPLHF TGTGCCAGCAGTAAACAGAATTCACCCCTCCACTTT
TRBD2 TRBJ2-7 . TRBV27 CASSPSSGHSYEQYF TGTGCCAGCAGTCCCTCTAGCGGACACTCCTACGAGCAGTACTTC
TRBD1 TRBJ2-7 . TRBV27 CASSLGPGQGLVEQYF TGTGCCAGCAGTTTAGGACCGGGACAGGGGTTAGTAGAGCAGTACTTC
. TRBJ2-7 . TRBV6-5 CASSYQGYEQYF TGTGCCAGCAGTTACCAGGGTTACGAGCAGTACTTC
. TRBJ2-1 . TRBV6-4 CASSEKGGNSYNEQFF TGTGCCAGCAGTGAAAAAGGCGGTAACTCCTACAATGAGCAGTTCTTC
TRBD1 TRBJ2-2 . TRBV4-3 CASSQGQGASTGELFF TGCGCCAGCAGCCAGGGACAGGGGGCTTCCACCGGGGAGCTGTTTTTT
. TRBJ2-5 once TRBV19 CASSIDGEETQYF TGTGCCAGTAGTATAGACGGGGAAGAGACCCAGTACTTC
TRBD1 TRBJ1-1 few TRBV28 CASSNIGRGQEGDANTEAFF TGTGCCAGCAGCAATATTGGCCGGGGACAGGAGGGGGATGCGAACACTGAAGCTTTCTTT
. TRBJ2-7 . TRBV5-6 CASSPGTGFYEQYF TGTGCCAGCAGCCCCGGGACTGGCTTCTACGAGCAGTACTTC
TRBD2 TRBJ2-3 . TRBV11-3 CASSLTSGTTDTQYF TGTGCCAGCAGCCTAACTAGCGGTACCACAGATACGCAGTATTTT
. TRBJ2-7 . TRBV2 CASSAPMTGLQYF TGTGCCAGCAGCGCTCCTATGACAGGATTGCAGTACTTC
. TRBJ2-6 . TRBV15 CATSRDREWANVLTF TGTGCCACCAGCAGAGACCGCGAGTGGGCCAACGTCCTGACTTTC
TRBD2 TRBJ2-5 . TRBV11-3 CASSPGETSGEETQYF TGTGCCAGCAGCCCAGGAGAGACTAGCGGTGAAGAGACCCAGTACTTC
. TRBJ2-3 few TRBV2 CASSQGATFTDTQYF TGTGCCAGCAGCCAGGGTGCTACATTCACAGATACGCAGTATTTT